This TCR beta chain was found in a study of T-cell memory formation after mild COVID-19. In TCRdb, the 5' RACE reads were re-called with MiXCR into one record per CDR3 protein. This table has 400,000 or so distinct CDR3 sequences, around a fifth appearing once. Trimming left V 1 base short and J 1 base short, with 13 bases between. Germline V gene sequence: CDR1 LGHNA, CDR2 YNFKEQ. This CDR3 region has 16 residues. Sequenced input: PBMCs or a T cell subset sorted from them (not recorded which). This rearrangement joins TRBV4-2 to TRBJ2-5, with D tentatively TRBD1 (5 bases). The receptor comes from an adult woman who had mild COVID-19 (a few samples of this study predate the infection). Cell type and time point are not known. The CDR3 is CASSQAQGTFQETQYF. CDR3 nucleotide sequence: TGTGCCAGCAGCCAAGCCCAGGGAACCTTCCAAGAGACCCAGTACTTC.